The 30 T cell receptor beta chains given below trace back to one sample, sequenced in a study of blood T cells in healthy people across ages. Primed by a sample-barcoded 5' primer and a J-beta primer mix, a second PCR proceeded for 7 to 11 cycles. TCRdb reanalysed the 5' RACE reads using MiXCR and keeps one entry per CDR3 protein. The data hold 1.8 million or so distinct CDR3 sequences, with roughly two fifths observed a single time. Sequenced: blood. Receptors were obtained from a human donor in good health.

This clonotype was picked up a small number of times. The chain is built from TRBV7-6 and TRBJ2-3, with D unresolved. This CDR3 has 15 residues. Germline assignment: CDR1 SGHVS and CDR2 FNYEAQ. Trimming removed 5 bases at V and 5 bases at J, with 17 bases between. Here the CDR3 reads CASSPEFSLGDTQYF. Here the CDR3 DNA reads TGTGCCAGCAGCCCAGAGTTTAGTCTGGGAGATACGCAGTATTTT.

The chain's CDR3 is CASSSVGGGQGGYTF. CDR3 coding DNA: TGTGCCAGCAGCTCAGTAGGAGGGGGTCAGGGTGGCTACACCTTC. V is TRBV7-2 and J is TRBJ1-2, with D perhaps TRBD1 (6 bases). Germline CDR1 reads SGHTA; CDR2 reads FQGNSA. The CDR3 totals 15 residues. V was trimmed by 4 bases and J by 7 bases, leaving 19 bases between them.

The chain links TRBV29-1 to TRBJ1-1; 8 bases are shared with TRBD1. J gave up 4 bases and V 4 bases, and 5 bases lay outside the gene matches. The CDR3 covers 13 residues. Germline V gene lookup returns CDR1 SQVTM and CDR2 ANQGSEA. CDR3 nucleotides: TGCAGCGTTGGACAGGGGCCGGGCACTGAAGCTTTCTTT. This encodes CSVGQGPGTEAFF.

This clonotype has ten or more counts. V and J are TRBV29-1 and TRBJ2-7; tentative D call: TRBD2 (5 bases). V lost 3 bases and J lost 1, with 13 bases in between. Per germline, CDR1 SQVTM and CDR2 ANQGSEA. The CDR3 runs to 14 residues. The CDR3 region is CSVEEGRTSYEQYF. The CDR3 region has the DNA TGCAGCGTTGAGGAAGGCAGGACTTCCTACGAGCAGTACTTC.

The chain is built from TRBV6-2 or TRBV6-3 and TRBJ2-3; 10 bases are shared with TRBD2. V lost 4 bases, J lost 1 base, and 14 bases stayed unmatched. This CDR3 has 19 residues. The germline CDR1 and CDR2 sequences are MNHEY and SVGEGT. CDR3 nucleotide sequence: TGTGCCAGCAGTTCGGACCCTAGCGGGGGAATAGAAGGCACAGATACGCAGTATTTT. Translated: CASSSDPSGGIEGTDTQYF.

The genes are TRBV12-3 or TRBV12-4 and TRBJ2-2, with 7 bases fitting TRBD1. The CDR3 has 15 amino acids. Trimming cost V 3 bases and J 5 bases; bases outside gene matches: 6. The CDR3 sequence: CASSFRQGETGELFF. CDR3 coding DNA: TGTGCCAGCAGTTTTAGACAGGGAGAGACCGGGGAGCTGTTTTTT.

The chain uses TRBV18 and TRBJ2-1; D possibly corresponds to TRBD1 (5 bases). Germline loops: CDR1 KGHSH, CDR2 LQKENI. Trimming stripped 4 bases from V and 8 bases from J, with 18 bases between. There are 15 residues in the CDR3. The CDR3 protein is CASSLGATEVDEQFF. DNA for the CDR3: TGTGCCAGCTCACTAGGGGCGACCGAGGTCGATGAGCAGTTCTTC. Complete variable domain (other parts from reference TRBV18 and TRBJ2-1): NAGVMQNPRHLVRRRGQEARLRCSPMKGHSHVYWYRQLPEEGLKFMVYLQKENIIDESGMPKERFSAEFPKEGPSILRIQQVVRGDSAAYFCASSLGATEVDEQFFGPGTRLTVL.

The chain employs TRBV27 and TRBJ1-5; perhaps TRBD1 as D (6 bases). Deletions cut 0 bases from V and 5 bases from J, with 14 bases between. CDR1 MNHEY and CDR2 SMNVEV come from the germline V gene (reference sequence). This CDR3 spans 16 amino acids. The CDR3 DNA sequence: TGTGCCAGCAGTTTATCGAGGCGGGGGCCCGATCAGCCCCAGCATTTT. It is translated as CASSLSRRGPDQPQHF.

This sequence joins TRBV30 and TRBJ1-6, with D hard to call. Looked up from germline, CDR1 is GTSNPN and CDR2 is SVGIG (reference sequence). Trimming stripped 8 bases from V and 9 bases from J, with 17 bases between. The CDR3 is 13 amino acids. In DNA, the CDR3 is TGTGCCCTACACGGGAGTAGTGGTTCACCCCTCCACTTT. Its translation is CALHGSSGSPLHF.

V gene TRBV6-2 or TRBV6-3 combines with J gene TRBJ1-6; D gene uncertain. The ends were cut back, 0 bases at V and 6 bases at J, with 6 bases in the middle. Germline-derived CDR1 and CDR2 are MNHEY and SVGEGT. There are 14 residues in the CDR3. The CDR3 coding sequence is TGTGCCAGCAGTTACTCGGACGGTAATTCACCCCTCCACTTT. Protein product: CASSYSDGNSPLHF.

J is TRBJ2-7 and V is TRBV7-2; 9 nucleotides align to TRBD1. Germline assignment: CDR1 SGHTA and CDR2 FQGNSA. V shed 5 bases and J 6 bases; nucleotides not matched to a gene: 11. The CDR3 runs to 15 residues. This CDR3 is CASSHPGTGLTEQYF. The CDR3 DNA reads TGTGCCAGCAGCCACCCCGGGACAGGGCTGACCGAGCAGTACTTC.

This clonotype was seen repeatedly, ten times or more. The genes are TRBV7-9 and TRBJ2-5; possible D gene TRBD1, 5 bases. Germline V gene sequence: CDR1 SEHNR, CDR2 FQNEAQ (reference sequence). The V and J ends lost 1 base and 0 bases respectively, with 6 bases between them. The CDR3 totals 14 residues. The DNA for the CDR3 is TGTGCCAGCAGCTTAGTCAGGGACCAAGAGACCCAGTACTTC. This sequence encodes CASSLVRDQETQYF.

This clonotype was observed a few times. J is TRBJ1-2 and V is TRBV9; no definite D call. The V end was cut by 3 bases, the J end by 8 bases, with 14 bases between. Looked up from germline, CDR1 is SGDLS and CDR2 is YYNGEE. The CDR3 is made up of 13 amino acids. The CDR3 region is CASSGRALAGYTF. As DNA, the CDR3 is TGTGCCAGCAGCGGCCGGGCCCTAGCGGGCTACACCTTC.

The table lists this clonotype with a few counts. This chain connects TRBV4-1 to TRBJ2-1, with D maybe TRBD2 (5 bases). The CDR3 totals 12 residues. The germline CDR1 and CDR2 sequences are MGHRA and YSYEKL. With 0 bases removed from V and 10 bases from J, the gap between germline ends came to 7 bases. CDR3 nucleotide sequence: TGCGCCAGCAGCCAAGATAGGGAGGAGCAGTTCTTC. It translates to CASSQDREEQFF.

J is TRBJ2-3 and V is TRBV7-2, with TRBD2 matching 9 bases. This CDR3 has 15 residues. The V and J ends lost 5 bases and 4 bases, in that order; junction bases with no gene match: 7. The V gene's germline CDR1 is SGHTA and CDR2 FQGNSA. In DNA form, the CDR3 reads TGTGCCAGCAGCCTACAGGGACTAGCTCCAGATACGCAGTATTTT. The encoded protein is CASSLQGLAPDTQYF.

The CDR3 reads CASSSFSGGGETQYF. The CDR3 DNA reads as TGTGCCAGCAGTTCCTTTAGCGGGGGAGGCGAGACCCAGTACTTC. V gene TRBV2 combines with J gene TRBJ2-5, with 9 bases lining up with TRBD2. The CDR3 loop spans 15 amino acids. The junction had 9 bases not matched to a gene; V was cut back by 5 bases and J by 5 bases. CDR1 is SNHLY and CDR2 is FYNNEI in the germline V gene.

A few counts support this clonotype. The chain recombines TRBV18 with TRBJ1-1; TRBD1 might be the D (5 bases). CDR3 length: 13 amino acids. CDR1 and CDR2 from the germline V gene are KGHSH and LQKENI. Between the trimmed V and J ends, which lost 3 bases and 3 bases, there was a span of 8 bases. CDR3 loop: CASSPGDHTEAFF. The CDR3 DNA sequence: TGTGCCAGCTCACCCGGGGACCACACTGAAGCTTTCTTT.

This chain uses TRBV6-5 with TRBJ1-5; TRBD1 is a possible D gene (6 bases). The CDR3 contains 15 residues. Trimming removed 4 bases at V and 1 base at J, with 11 bases between. Germline loops: CDR1 MNHEY, CDR2 SVGAGI. As DNA, the CDR3 is TGTGCCAGCAGTTCTAGGACAGCCAGCAATCAGCCCCAGCATTTT. It specifies CASSSRTASNQPQHF.

The sample holds a few counts of this clonotype. The V call is TRBV6-1, the J call TRBJ1-2, with D hard to call. The CDR3 runs to 14 residues. V dropped 6 bases and J dropped 2 bases, with 13 bases sitting between them. The germline V gene encodes CDR1 MNHNS and CDR2 SASEGT. CDR3 loop: CASRGTRLNYGYTF. The DNA for the CDR3 is TGTGCCAGCAGGGGAACACGACTAAACTATGGCTACACCTTC.

In this sample, this clonotype turned up a few times. The CDR3 nucleotides read TGCGCCAGCAGTGTGGAAGGGATCTATGGCTACACCTTC. It is translated as CASSVEGIYGYTF. This chain links TRBV10-1 with TRBJ1-2; D gene ambiguous. There are 13 residues in the CDR3. V was pared by 4 bases and J by 4 bases, with 10 bases between. Germline V CDR1 and CDR2: WNHNN, SYGVQD (reference sequence).

The J gene is TRBJ1-5, the V gene TRBV20-1, with 10 bases identical to TRBD1. Looked up from germline, CDR1 is DFQATT and CDR2 is SNEGSKA (reference sequence). The CDR3 consists of 15 residues. The V gene end was trimmed by 5 bases and the J gene end by 4 bases; junction bases not matched to a gene: 8. The CDR3 DNA sequence: TGCAGTGCTGGGGGGGGACAGGGGCCGAATCAGCCCCAGCATTTT. Its protein product is CSAGGGQGPNQPQHF.

A remark on this clonotype: Mismatch with germline at one junction end may stem from a read error. The rearrangement joins TRBV20-1 to TRBJ2-7; TRBD2 might be the D (6 bases). Germline loops: CDR1 DFQATT, CDR2 SNEGSKA (reference sequence). CDR3 size: 16 residues. The CDR3 sequence: CSAGDLASVRGYEQYF. For the CDR3, the DNA is TGCAGTGCTGGAGATCTGGCTAGCGTCCGGGGCTACGAGCAGTACTTC.

This clonotype was observed a handful of times. The chain couples TRBV18 to TRBJ2-7; D possibly uses TRBD1 or TRBD2 (5 bases each). Between the trimmed V and J ends, which lost 2 bases and 6 bases, there was a span of 17 bases. The CDR3 extends over 15 amino acids. Germline assignment: CDR1 KGHSH and CDR2 LQKENI. The DNA of the CDR3 is TGTGCCAGCTCACCAAGGGGAGTGGATATGTCCGAGCAGTACTTC. This translates into CASSPRGVDMSEQYF.

The chain has TRBV7-3 and TRBJ2-3; 8 bases fit TRBD2. Trimming removed 5 bases from V and 2 bases from J; junction bases left unmatched: 9. Germline CDR1 and CDR2: SGHTA and FQGTGA. This CDR3 is 16 amino acids long. The CDR3 loop is CASSPKGSGVTDTQYF. The CDR3 DNA sequence: TGTGCCAGCAGCCCCAAGGGTAGCGGGGTCACAGATACGCAGTATTTT.

The rearrangement links TRBV7-9 to TRBJ2-7, with D possibly being TRBD1 (8 bases). The V end lost 6 bases, the J end lost 2 bases, and 17 bases lay between the germline ends. Looked up from germline, CDR1 is SEHNR and CDR2 is FQNEAQ (reference sequence). The CDR3 is 15 amino acids. Here the CDR3 DNA reads TGTGCCAGCAGACAAACAGGGGGGGGTACCTACGAGCAGTACTTC. Protein sequence: CASRQTGGGTYEQYF.

This clonotype was seen once. CDR3 sequence (DNA): TGTGCCAGCAGCTTAGGACGGATGGGATCCTACGAGCAGTACTTC. Its protein is CASSLGRMGSYEQYF. The chain combines TRBV7-2 with TRBJ2-7; the D is unclear. This CDR3 contains 15 residues. The V and J ends lost 1 base and 1 base respectively, with 11 bases between them. Germline CDR1 SGHTA, CDR2 FQGNSA.

This clonotype was detected a few times. The genes are TRBV4-3 and TRBJ2-4; the D gene is possibly TRBD2 (5 bases). The length of the CDR3 is 14 residues. V was trimmed by 3 bases and J by 7 bases, leaving 13 bases between them. Germline V CDR1 and CDR2: LGHNA, YSLEER. The CDR3 loop reads CASSQATRANIQYF. In DNA, the CDR3 is TGCGCCAGCAGCCAGGCCACTAGAGCGAACATTCAGTACTTC.

V is TRBV7-9 and J is TRBJ2-2, with a tentative D call TRBD1 (5 bases). This CDR3 comprises 18 residues. The germline V gene has CDR1 SEHNR and CDR2 FQNEAQ (reference sequence). Trimming pared 4 bases from V and 5 bases from J, leaving 23 bases between. The DNA for the CDR3 is TGTGCCAGCAGCTCACCAGACAGCTACCAAACAAAAACCGGGGAGCTGTTTTTT. It yields the protein CASSSPDSYQTKTGELFF. Based on the CDR3 plus reference TRBV7-9 and TRBJ2-2, the full variable domain is DTGVSQNPRHKITKRGQNVTFRCDPISEHNRLYWYRQTLGQGPEFLTYFQNEAQLEKSRLLSDRFSAERPKGSFSTLEIQRTEQGDSAMYLCASSSPDSYQTKTGELFFGEGSRLTVL.

This sequence joins TRBV11-1 and TRBJ2-7; D remains unclear. V lost 5 bases and J 0 bases, leaving 14 bases between the germline ends. The CDR3 extends over 15 amino acids. CDR1 and CDR2 (germline): SGHAT, FQDESV (reference sequence). CDR3 nucleotides: TGTGCCAGCAGCCTGAATGAGCTTCTCTCCTACGAGCAGTACTTC. Translated, it gives CASSLNELLSYEQYF.

This clonotype occurred a few times. The rearrangement links TRBV12-3 or TRBV12-4 to TRBJ1-2; D remains ambiguous. V was shortened by 1 base and J by 4 bases, with 13 bases between the two germline ends. CDR3 length equals 15 residues. The CDR3 protein is CASSLGIRESYGYTF. The CDR3 region has the DNA TGTGCCAGCAGTTTAGGGATCCGGGAAAGCTATGGCTACACCTTC.